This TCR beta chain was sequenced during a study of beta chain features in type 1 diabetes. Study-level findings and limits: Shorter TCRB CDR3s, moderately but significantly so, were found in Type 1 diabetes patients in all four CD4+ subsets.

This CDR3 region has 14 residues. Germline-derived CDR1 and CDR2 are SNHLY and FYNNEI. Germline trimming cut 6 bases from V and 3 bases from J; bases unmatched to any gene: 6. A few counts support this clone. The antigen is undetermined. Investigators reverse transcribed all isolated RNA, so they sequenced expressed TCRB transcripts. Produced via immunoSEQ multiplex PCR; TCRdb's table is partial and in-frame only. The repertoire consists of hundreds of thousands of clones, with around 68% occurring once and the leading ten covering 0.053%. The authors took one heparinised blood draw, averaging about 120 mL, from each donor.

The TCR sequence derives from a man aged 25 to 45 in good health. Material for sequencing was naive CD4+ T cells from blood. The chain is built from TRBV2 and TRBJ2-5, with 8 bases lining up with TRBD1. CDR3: CASRQKTGEETQYF. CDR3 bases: TGTGCCAGCAGGCAGAAGACAGGGGAAGAGACCCAGTACTTC.